This entry describes one T cell receptor beta chain. This specimen comes from a study of cytomegalovirus exposure and HLA in healthy donors. Using immunoSEQ multiplex PCR, the repertoire was profiled, and TCRdb retains in-frame clones only, with some absent. The sample lists about 150,000 clones, 91% occurring once. The sequence was obtained from a young man in good health and CMV-seronegative. Sequenced input: PBMCs.

This CDR3 reads CASSLHSGRGSYNEQFF. CDR3 nucleotides: TGTGCCAGCAGCCTACATAGCGGGAGGGGCTCCTACAATGAGCAGTTCTTC. The chain employs TRBV7-2 and TRBJ2-1; 11 bases agree with TRBD2. Germline V gene lookup returns CDR1 SGHTA and CDR2 FQGNSA. With V trimmed by 5 bases and J by 0 bases, 6 bases remained unmatched. CDR3 length equals 17 residues.